This TCR beta chain derives from a study of a mutant IDH1 vaccine in newly diagnosed glioma. The data were produced by immunoSEQ multiplex PCR, yet TCRdb's version contains in-frame clones alone and is incomplete. The data hold 120,000 or so clones, with just under 80% observed a single time. Of note for this clone: What it binds is unknown.

Between the trimmed V and J ends, which lost 3 bases and 7 bases, there was a span of 8 bases. The CDR3 covers 12 residues. The germline CDR1 and CDR2 sequences are SGHRS and YFSETQ. The time point is: week 11, during vaccination. Every vaccine dose comprised 300 ug of mutant IDH1 20-mer peptide plus topical imiquimod. The source is a man aged 35 to 55 with glioma. The sequenced sample was PBMCs, obtained from a glioma patient whose treatment included an IDH1 peptide vaccine. The chain has TRBV5-1 and TRBJ2-4, with D possibly matching TRBD2 (5 bases). The CDR3 loop reads CASSWPGNIQYF. The CDR3 region has the DNA TGCGCCAGCAGCTGGCCGGGGAACATTCAGTACTTC.